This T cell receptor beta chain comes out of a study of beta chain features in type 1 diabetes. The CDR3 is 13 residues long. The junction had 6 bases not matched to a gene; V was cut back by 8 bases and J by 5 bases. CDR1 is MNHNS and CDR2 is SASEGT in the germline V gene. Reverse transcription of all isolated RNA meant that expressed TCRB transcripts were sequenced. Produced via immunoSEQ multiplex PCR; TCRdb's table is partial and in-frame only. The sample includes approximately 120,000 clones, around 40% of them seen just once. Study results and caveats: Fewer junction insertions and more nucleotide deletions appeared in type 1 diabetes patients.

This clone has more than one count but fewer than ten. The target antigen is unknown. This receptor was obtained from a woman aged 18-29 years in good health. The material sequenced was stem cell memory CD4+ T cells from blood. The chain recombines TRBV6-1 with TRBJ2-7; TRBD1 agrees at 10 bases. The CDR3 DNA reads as TGTGCCAGCGAGGGACAGGGGTTCAACGAGCAGTACTTC. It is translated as CASEGQGFNEQYF.